Given below is one TCR beta chain in context. Assay used: immunoSEQ multiplex PCR; TCRdb lists only in-frame clones, some missing. This sample has under 300,000 clones; roughly nine tenths occur once, and the top ten carry approximately 4%. J gave up 2 bases and V 6 bases, and 7 bases lay outside the gene matches. This CDR3 contains 14 residues. The germline gives CDR1 MNHEY, CDR2 SVGAGI. This sample was taken from a study of blood T cell repertoires in COVID-19. V is TRBV6-5 and J is TRBJ2-7; 7 bases align to TRBD1. Sequencing used peripheral blood. The sequence was obtained from a man younger than 35 with active or convalescent COVID-19. The CDR3 is CASSPTGITYEQYF. CDR3 DNA: TGTGCCAGCAGCCCGACAGGGATTACCTACGAGCAGTACTTC.